Below, 15 T cell receptor beta chains from the same sample are listed, as sequenced in a study of CD8+CD57+ T cells in acquired aplastic anemia (dated by TCRdb to 2016 to 2019). Instrument used: Illumina HiSeq 2000. TCR beta VDJ combination and CDR3 sequence profiling used genomic DNA as the template. TCRdb reprocessed the public reads (quality trimming at Q25 with fastp, clone calling with MiXCR) and kept in-frame beta chains. Here each entry gathers all rows of one CDR3 protein and keeps the most common genes and DNA. Here the sample has hundreds of thousands of distinct CDR3 sequences; around 60% occur a single time. Together, the top ten hold 7.5% to 9% of the sample. Sequencing was performed on sorted CD4+, CD8+, or CD8+CD57+ T cells (not recorded which) from PBMCs. The receptors originated from a human donor with severe aplastic anemia or a healthy control (not recorded which).

The CDR3 DNA reads TGTGCCAGCAGTGATGGGCGGCTAGCGGGAGTAGAGACCCAGTACTTC. Translated, it gives CASSDGRLAGVETQYF. This rearrangement joins TRBV2 to TRBJ2-5; 10 bases agree with TRBD2. This CDR3 has 16 residues. The germline V gene has CDR1 SNHLY and CDR2 FYNNEI. Unmatched junction bases numbered 8, after V lost 3 bases and J lost 4 bases.

CDR3 in amino acids: CASSLKGGGEKLFF. For the CDR3, the DNA is TGTGCCAGCAGTTTAAAAGGGGGAGGCGAAAAACTGTTTTTT. This chain connects TRBV12-3 or TRBV12-4 to TRBJ1-4; the D gene is possibly TRBD1 (6 bases). The CDR3 is 14 amino acids. V lost 2 bases, J lost 8 bases, and 12 bases lay in between.

The chain carries TRBV7-8 and TRBJ2-1, with D possibly called TRBD1 or TRBD2 (5 bases each). The CDR3 loop spans 14 amino acids. The ends were cut back, 3 bases at V and 6 bases at J, with 12 bases in the middle. The V gene's germline CDR1 is SGHVS and CDR2 FQNEAQ. The CDR3 coding sequence is TGTGCCAGCAGCTTTCAGGGAGTTTTCAATGAGCAGTTCTTC. Protein: CASSFQGVFNEQFF. The full variable domain, in which reference TRBV7-8 and TRBJ2-1 provide the parts outside the CDR3, is GAGVSQSPRYKVAKRGQDVALRCDPISGHVSLFWYQQALGQGPEFLTYFQNEAQLDKSGLPSDRFFAERPEGSVSTLKIQRTQQEDSAVYLCASSFQGVFNEQFFGPGTRLTVL.

The rearrangement joins TRBV7-2 to TRBJ2-3; 7 nucleotides agree with TRBD2. Germline V gene data show CDR1 as SGHTA and CDR2 as FQGNSA. CDR3 length: 15 amino acids. Losses at the gene ends were 5 bases for V and 4 bases for J; bases not matched to a gene: 9. The CDR3 region is CASSRNRGGSDTQYF. CDR3 nucleotide sequence: TGTGCCAGCAGCCGAAATCGCGGGGGATCAGATACGCAGTATTTT.

The sample holds many counts of this clonotype. The chain carries TRBV5-8 and TRBJ2-7, with TRBD1 matching 8 bases. Germline values: CDR1 SGHTS, CDR2 YDEGEE. V dropped 3 bases and J dropped 2; count of bases not matched to a gene: 7. CDR3 size: 15 residues. In nucleotides, the CDR3 is TGTGCCAGCAGCTACGACAGGGGTGCTACCTACGAGCAGTACTTC. Protein: CASSYDRGATYEQYF.

This clonotype was counted ten times or more. V usage is TRBV6-5 and J usage is TRBJ1-2; D is uncertain. In germline, CDR1 is MNHEY, CDR2 SVGAGI. Trimming removed 4 bases from V and 7 bases from J, with 13 bases in between. The CDR3 contains 13 residues. The CDR3 region is CASSSPAEGGYTF. CDR3 DNA: TGTGCCAGCAGTTCCCCGGCAGAGGGTGGCTACACCTTC.

There are many counts of this clonotype. The V call is TRBV6-5, the J call TRBJ2-2, with TRBD1 matching 7 bases. The CDR3 contains 17 residues. Germline loops: CDR1 MNHEY, CDR2 SVGAGI. The trim removed 5 bases at V and 0 bases at J, leaving 9 bases unmatched. CDR3 protein: CASSRDRLDANTGELFF. CDR3 in DNA: TGTGCCAGCAGTAGGGACAGACTTGACGCGAACACCGGGGAGCTGTTTTTT.

The chain carries TRBV25-1 and TRBJ2-3; TRBD2 matches at 7 bases. V dropped 5 bases and J dropped 5; count of bases not matched to a gene: 1. Per the germline V gene, CDR1 is MGHDK and CDR2 is SYGVNS. This CDR3 comprises 12 residues. CDR3 amino acids: CASSTSVDTQYF. DNA for the CDR3: TGTGCCAGCAGTACTAGCGTAGATACGCAGTATTTT.

Many counts were recorded for this clonotype. The chain links TRBV12-3 or TRBV12-4 to TRBJ1-2, with 10 bases aligning to TRBD1. The CDR3 length is 15 residues. V gave up 5 bases and J gave up 2 bases; unmatched junction bases: 5. DNA for the CDR3: TGTGCCAGCAGTCAGCGGACAGGGGGGAACTATGGCTACACCTTC. It translates to CASSQRTGGNYGYTF.

This clonotype was detected ten times or more. The J gene is TRBJ2-7, the V gene TRBV19; D is possibly TRBD1 (6 bases). Germline V gene data show CDR1 as LNHDA and CDR2 as SQIVND (reference sequence). The CDR3 has 12 amino acids. Trimming took off 10 bases at V and 6 bases at J, with 16 bases between the two ends. CDR3 coding DNA: TGTGCCACCGGAGGACAGAGAGGCGAGCAGTACTTC. It specifies CATGGQRGEQYF.

The CDR3 DNA sequence: TGTGCCACCAGTGAGGGGACAGAGGAAACCTACGAGCAGTACTTC. Amino acid sequence: CATSEGTEETYEQYF. The gene calls are TRBV24-1 and TRBJ2-7, with 7 nucleotides matching TRBD1. The CDR3 runs to 15 residues. Germline lookup yields CDR1 KGHDR and CDR2 SFDVKD. V was pared by 4 bases and J by 2 bases, with 7 bases of the junction left unmatched.

The chain employs TRBV19 and TRBJ1-1, with 7 bases fitting TRBD1. The CDR3 length is 14 residues. In germline, CDR1 is LNHDA, CDR2 SQIVND (reference sequence). V was pared by 5 bases and J by 0 bases, with 3 bases of the junction left unmatched. The CDR3 here is CASSVGTVNTEAFF. The CDR3 bases are TGTGCCAGTAGTGTGGGGACAGTGAACACTGAAGCTTTCTTT.

The V call is TRBV6-5, the J call TRBJ2-7; D uncertain. V dropped 6 bases and J dropped 2 bases, with 17 bases sitting between them. The length of the CDR3 is 15 residues. The germline V gene encodes CDR1 MNHEY and CDR2 SVGAGI. The DNA for the CDR3 is TGTGCCAGCAGCGGGTGGGCAGACAACCCCTACGAGCAGTACTTC. It is translated as CASSGWADNPYEQYF.

The chain is built from TRBV5-1 and TRBJ2-7; possible D gene TRBD2, 5 bases. From germline, CDR1 is SGHRS and CDR2 YFSETQ. V was shortened by 5 bases and J by 0 bases, with 9 bases between the two germline ends. CDR3 length: 13 amino acids. CDR3 protein: CASRGESSYEQYF. The CDR3, as DNA: TGCGCCAGCAGGGGAGAGTCCTCCTACGAGCAGTACTTC.

This rearrangement joins TRBV7-2 to TRBJ1-6; a weak D match, TRBD1 (5 bases). V shed 7 bases and J shed 6 bases, with 10 bases lying between them. The CDR3 totals 13 residues. Germline V gene data show CDR1 as SGHTA and CDR2 as FQGNSA. The CDR3 nucleotides read TGTGCCAGCAAGAGGGGAGCTAATTCACCCCTCCACTTT. Translation gives CASKRGANSPLHF.